This TCR beta chain derives from a study of neurological immune-mediated disorders. Regarding the study as a whole: No expanded-clone CDR3 amino acid sequence recurred across subjects, suggesting private TCR-beta repertoires.

CDR1 DFQATT and CDR2 SNEGSKA come from the germline V gene (reference sequence). The CDR3 covers 14 residues. Trimming took 6 bases from V and 5 from J, leaving 19 bases between them. Of note for this clonotype: Its antigen is undetermined.

It was by 5'RACE with 10-nucleotide random UMIs that the cDNA was made. Sequencing runs each generated in excess of 160 million TCR-beta sequences derived from 15-18 subjects. One entry per CDR3 protein, called by TCRdb with MiXCR from the 5' RACE reads. The table has about 44,000 distinct CDR3 sequences, 20% to 25% seen once. Time point of the sample: technical triplicate 3. The unsorted libraries were prepared from 2 million PBMCs (stored at -80 C). The rearrangement joins TRBV20-1 to TRBJ1-2, with D unclear. This sequence was found in a man aged 55 to 69 with HTLV-1-associated myelopathy (HAM/TSP). Sequenced sample: PBMCs. CDR3: CSAKKPDIFYGYTF. The CDR3 coding sequence is TGCAGTGCCAAGAAACCCGACATATTTTATGGCTACACCTTC.